This T cell receptor beta chain was identified during a study of radiotherapy plus CTLA-4 blockade in lung cancer. The CDR3 spans 15 residues. CDR1 SEHNR and CDR2 FQNEAQ come from the germline V gene (reference sequence). Trimming removed 3 bases from V and 2 bases from J, with 13 bases in between. Some clones are missing from TCRdb's copy, which holds only in-frame ones; the method was immunoSEQ multiplex PCR. The sample shows more than 80,000 clones, more than 75% of them seen only once. The chain has TRBV7-9 and TRBJ1-2; D unresolved. The TCR sequence derives from a human donor with non-small cell lung cancer that progressed on radiotherapy plus ipilimumab. Some clones in this sample may be carry-over from other donors' samples. Here the sequenced sample was peripheral blood, taken from a patient treated with radiotherapy plus ipilimumab. CDR3 bases: TGTGCCAGCAGCTTGGACTATGGACGGAACTATGGCTACACCTTC. This codes for CASSLDYGRNYGYTF.